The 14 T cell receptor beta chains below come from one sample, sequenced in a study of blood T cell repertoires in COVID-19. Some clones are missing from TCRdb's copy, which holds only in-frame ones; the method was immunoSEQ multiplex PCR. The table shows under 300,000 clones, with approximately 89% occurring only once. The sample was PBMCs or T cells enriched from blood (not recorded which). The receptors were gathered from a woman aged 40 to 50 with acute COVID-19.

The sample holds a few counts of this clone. CDR3 coding DNA: TGTGCCAGTAGTATGGGGAGGGCTGGCAATCAGCCCCAGCATTTT. Protein sequence: CASSMGRAGNQPQHF. The rearrangement joins TRBV19 to TRBJ1-5; D gene uncertain. CDR1 LNHDA and CDR2 SQIVND come from the germline V gene (reference sequence). The germline V and J ends were trimmed by 3 bases and 2 bases, with 11 bases remaining between them. The CDR3 length is 15 residues.

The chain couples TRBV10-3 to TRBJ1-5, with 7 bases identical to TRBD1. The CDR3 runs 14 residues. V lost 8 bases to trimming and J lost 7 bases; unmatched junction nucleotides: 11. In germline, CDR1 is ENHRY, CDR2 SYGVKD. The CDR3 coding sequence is TGTGCCATCCGCTCGGACAGGTCAGGGCAGCCCCAGCATTTT. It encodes CAIRSDRSGQPQHF.

Here the CDR3 DNA reads TGTGCCAGCAGGTCGGGGATGGATAATTCACCCCTCCACTTT. It translates to CASRSGMDNSPLHF. This chain connects TRBV7-8 to TRBJ1-6; the D is unclear. The CDR3 is 14 residues long. The V gene's germline CDR1 is SGHVS and CDR2 FQNEAQ. Deletions cut 6 bases from V and 5 bases from J, with 11 bases between.

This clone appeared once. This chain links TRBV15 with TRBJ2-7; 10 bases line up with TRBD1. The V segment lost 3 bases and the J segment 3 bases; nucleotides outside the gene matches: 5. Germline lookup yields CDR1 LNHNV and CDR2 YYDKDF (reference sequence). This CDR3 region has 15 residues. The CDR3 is CATSRDRGNHYEQYF. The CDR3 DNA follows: TGTGCCACCAGCAGGGACAGGGGGAACCACTACGAGCAGTACTTC.

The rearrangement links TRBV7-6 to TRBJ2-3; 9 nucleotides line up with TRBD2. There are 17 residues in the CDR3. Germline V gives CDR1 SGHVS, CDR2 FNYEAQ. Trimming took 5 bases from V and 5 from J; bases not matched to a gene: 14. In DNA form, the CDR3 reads TGTGCCAGCAGCCCCCGGGCTAGCGGGACCGAATTAGATACGCAGTATTTT. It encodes CASSPRASGTELDTQYF.

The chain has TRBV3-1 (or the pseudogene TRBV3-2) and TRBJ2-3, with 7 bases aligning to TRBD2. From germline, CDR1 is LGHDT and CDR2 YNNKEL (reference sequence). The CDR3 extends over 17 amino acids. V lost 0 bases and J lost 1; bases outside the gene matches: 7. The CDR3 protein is CASSQDRGGVGTDTQYF. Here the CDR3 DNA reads TGTGCCAGCAGCCAAGATCGGGGAGGGGTGGGCACAGATACGCAGTATTTT.

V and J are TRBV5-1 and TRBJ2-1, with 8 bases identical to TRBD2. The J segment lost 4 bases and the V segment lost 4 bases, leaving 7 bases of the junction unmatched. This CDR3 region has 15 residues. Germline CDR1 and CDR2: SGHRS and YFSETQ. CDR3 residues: CASSQTSGTYNEQFF. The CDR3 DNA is TGCGCCAGCAGCCAAACTAGCGGAACTTACAATGAGCAGTTCTTC.

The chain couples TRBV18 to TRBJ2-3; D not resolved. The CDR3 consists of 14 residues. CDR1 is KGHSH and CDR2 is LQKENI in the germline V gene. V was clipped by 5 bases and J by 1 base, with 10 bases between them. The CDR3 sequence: CASSSTTGTDTQYF. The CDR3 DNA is TGTGCCAGCTCATCCACAACCGGCACAGATACGCAGTATTTT.

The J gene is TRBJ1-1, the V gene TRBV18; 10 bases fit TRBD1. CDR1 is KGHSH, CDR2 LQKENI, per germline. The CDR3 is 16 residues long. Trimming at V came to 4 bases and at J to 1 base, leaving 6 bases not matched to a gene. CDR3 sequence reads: CASSRQGAKGNTEAFF. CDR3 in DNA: TGTGCCAGCTCACGACAGGGGGCTAAGGGGAACACTGAAGCTTTCTTT.

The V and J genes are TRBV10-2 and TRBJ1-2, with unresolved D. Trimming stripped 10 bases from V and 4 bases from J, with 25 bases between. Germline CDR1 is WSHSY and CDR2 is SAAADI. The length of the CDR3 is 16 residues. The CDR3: CATHGEVVGIGYGYTF. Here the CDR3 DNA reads TGCGCCACACACGGGGAGGTAGTCGGCATCGGCTATGGCTACACCTTC.

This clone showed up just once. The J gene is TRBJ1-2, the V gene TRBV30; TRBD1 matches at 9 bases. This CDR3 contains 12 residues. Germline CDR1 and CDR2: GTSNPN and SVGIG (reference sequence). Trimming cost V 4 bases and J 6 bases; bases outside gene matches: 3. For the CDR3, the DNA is TGTGCCTGGACCACAGGGGGCCATGGCTACACCTTC. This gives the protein CAWTTGGHGYTF.

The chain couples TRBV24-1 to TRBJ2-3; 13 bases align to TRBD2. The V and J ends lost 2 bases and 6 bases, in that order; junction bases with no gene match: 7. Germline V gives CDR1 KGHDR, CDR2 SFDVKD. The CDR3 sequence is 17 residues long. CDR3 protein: CATSDSGLAGVWDTQYF. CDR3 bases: TGTGCCACCAGTGATTCCGGACTAGCGGGAGTATGGGATACGCAGTATTTT.

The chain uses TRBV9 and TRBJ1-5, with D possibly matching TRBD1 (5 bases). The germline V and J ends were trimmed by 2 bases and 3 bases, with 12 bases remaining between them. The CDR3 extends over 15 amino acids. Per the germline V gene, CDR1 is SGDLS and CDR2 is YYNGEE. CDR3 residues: CASSVSDSPNQPQHF. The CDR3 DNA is TGTGCCAGCAGCGTTTCAGACAGTCCCAATCAGCCCCAGCATTTT.

The CDR3 loop reads CASSLALETQYF. As DNA, the CDR3 is TGCGCCAGCAGCTTGGCCCTAGAGACCCAGTACTTC. This chain connects TRBV5-1 to TRBJ2-5; D unclear. In germline, CDR1 is SGHRS, CDR2 YFSETQ. V lost 0 bases, J lost 4 bases, and 4 bases lay in between. There are 12 residues in the CDR3. The variable domain in full, with the rest retrieved from reference TRBV5-1 and TRBJ2-5, is KAGVTQTPRYLIKTRGQQVTLSCSPISGHRSVSWYQQTPGQGLQFLFEYFSETQRNKGNFPGRFSGRQFSNSRSEMNVSTLELGDSALYLCASSLALETQYFGPGTRLLVL.